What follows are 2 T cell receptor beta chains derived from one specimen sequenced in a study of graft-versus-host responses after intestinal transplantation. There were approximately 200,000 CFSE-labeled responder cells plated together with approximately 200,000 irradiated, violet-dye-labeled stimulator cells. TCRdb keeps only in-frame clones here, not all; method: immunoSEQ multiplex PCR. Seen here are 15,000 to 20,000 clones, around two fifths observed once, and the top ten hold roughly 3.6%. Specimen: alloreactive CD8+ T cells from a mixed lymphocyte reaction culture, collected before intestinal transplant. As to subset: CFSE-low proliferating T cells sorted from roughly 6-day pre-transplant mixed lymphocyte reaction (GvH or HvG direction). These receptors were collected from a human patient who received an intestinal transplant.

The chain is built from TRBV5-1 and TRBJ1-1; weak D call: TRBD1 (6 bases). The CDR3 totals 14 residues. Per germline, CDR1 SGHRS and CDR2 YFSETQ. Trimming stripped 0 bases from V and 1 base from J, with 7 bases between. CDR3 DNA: TGCGCCAGCAGCTTGGAGACAGGGAACACTGAAGCTTTCTTT. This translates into CASSLETGNTEAFF.

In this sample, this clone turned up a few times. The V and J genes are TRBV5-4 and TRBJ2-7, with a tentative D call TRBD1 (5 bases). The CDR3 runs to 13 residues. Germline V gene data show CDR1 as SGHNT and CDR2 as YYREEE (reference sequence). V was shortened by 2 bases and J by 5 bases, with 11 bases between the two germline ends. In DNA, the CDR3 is TGTGCCAGCAGCTTATCTCCAGGGAACGAGCAGTACTTC. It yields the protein CASSLSPGNEQYF.